One and the same sample provided the 8 T cell receptor beta chains below, sequenced in a study of CD8 T cells in Susac syndrome. RNA totalling roughly 0.45 to 1 ug underwent reverse transcription with random hexamers. TCRdb processed the immunoSEQ multiplex PCR reads anew with MiXCR; each CDR3 protein has one entry. The sample has under 85,000 distinct CDR3 sequences, about 93% seen once. The sample consisted of CD8+ T cells from PBMCs. These receptors all come from a human donor with Susac syndrome.

The rearrangement joins TRBV15 to TRBJ1-1, with 7 nucleotides matching TRBD1. Germline V gives CDR1 LNHNV, CDR2 YYDKDF (reference sequence). The CDR3 sequence is 13 residues long. V shed 2 bases, J shed 8 bases, and the junction held 5 bases outside the gene matches. CDR3 protein: CATSRSEQGEAFF. The CDR3 DNA is TGTGCCACCAGCAGATCCGAACAGGGGGAAGCTTTCTTT.

The chain recombines TRBV7-9 with TRBJ2-7, with 8 bases that match TRBD1. The V and J ends lost 5 bases and 2 bases, in that order; junction bases with no gene match: 8. Germline values: CDR1 SEHNR, CDR2 FQNEAQ (reference sequence). The CDR3 has 15 amino acids. CDR3 residues: CASSPGQGLAYEQYF. CDR3 nucleotides: TGTGCCAGCAGCCCAGGACAGGGTTTAGCCTACGAGCAGTACTTC.

This chain connects TRBV18 to TRBJ2-1; D is possibly TRBD2 (6 bases). Germline V gene data show CDR1 as KGHSH and CDR2 as LQKENI. The CDR3 runs to 15 residues. The V end lost 6 bases, the J end lost 1 base, and 13 bases lay between the germline ends. In DNA, the CDR3 is TGTGCCAGCTCTTCGGGGGAGTCGTCCTACAATGAGCAGTTCTTC. Translated: CASSSGESSYNEQFF.

The J gene is TRBJ2-7, the V gene TRBV15, with TRBD1 matching 7 bases. The CDR3 runs 15 residues. The germline CDR1 and CDR2 sequences are LNHNV and YYDKDF (reference sequence). The junction had 10 bases not matched to a gene; V was cut back by 2 bases and J by 6 bases. The CDR3 DNA sequence: TGTGCCACCAGCAGACATCGAACGACAGGGTCCGAGCAGTACTTC. It encodes CATSRHRTTGSEQYF.

In its sample, this clonotype was seen once. This rearrangement joins TRBV18 to TRBJ1-1; D may be TRBD1 (6 bases). V was pared by 3 bases and J by 1 base, with 9 bases between. Germline lookup yields CDR1 KGHSH and CDR2 LQKENI. This CDR3 spans 14 amino acids. The CDR3 nucleotides read TGTGCCAGCTCACCGGGGGCGAGGAACACTGAAGCTTTCTTT. Its protein product is CASSPGARNTEAFF.

The V and J genes are TRBV28 and TRBJ2-5; 9 positions agree with TRBD1. V lost 4 bases and J lost 3; bases outside the gene matches: 9. Germline loops: CDR1 MDHEN, CDR2 SYDVKM. This CDR3 spans 16 amino acids. CDR3 DNA sequence: TGTGCCAGCAGTTCGACCGGGACAGGGCCAAAAGAGACCCAGTACTTC. Translated, it gives CASSSTGTGPKETQYF. The whole variable domain, filled in from reference TRBV28 and TRBJ2-5, reads DVKVTQSSRYLVKRTGEKVFLECVQDMDHENMFWYRQDPGLGLRLIYFSYDVKMKEKGDIPEGYSVSREKKERFSLILESASTNQTSMYLCASSSTGTGPKETQYFGPGTRLLVL.

The V gene is TRBV18, the J gene TRBJ2-1, with 7 bases lining up with TRBD2. The ends lost 0 bases at V and 3 bases at J; junction bases unmatched: 5. The CDR3 runs to 16 residues. Germline CDR1 is KGHSH and CDR2 is LQKENI. CDR3 bases: TGTGCCAGCTCACCACCGAGAGCGGGAATCTACAATGAGCAGTTCTTC. It translates to CASSPPRAGIYNEQFF. Supplemented by reference TRBV18 and TRBJ2-1, the full variable domain reads NAGVMQNPRHLVRRRGQEARLRCSPMKGHSHVYWYRQLPEEGLKFMVYLQKENIIDESGMPKERFSAEFPKEGPSILRIQQVVRGDSAAYFCASSPPRAGIYNEQFFGPGTRLTVL.

This chain links TRBV11-1 with TRBJ2-5; D is possibly TRBD2 (6 bases). Germline values: CDR1 SGHAT, CDR2 FQDESV (reference sequence). Trimming shortened V by 4 bases and J by 2 bases, and 14 bases separated the two germline ends. The CDR3 extends over 15 amino acids. As DNA, the CDR3 is TGTGCCAGCAGCTCCCCTGGACTATCACAAGAGACCCAGTACTTC. Translating gives CASSSPGLSQETQYF.